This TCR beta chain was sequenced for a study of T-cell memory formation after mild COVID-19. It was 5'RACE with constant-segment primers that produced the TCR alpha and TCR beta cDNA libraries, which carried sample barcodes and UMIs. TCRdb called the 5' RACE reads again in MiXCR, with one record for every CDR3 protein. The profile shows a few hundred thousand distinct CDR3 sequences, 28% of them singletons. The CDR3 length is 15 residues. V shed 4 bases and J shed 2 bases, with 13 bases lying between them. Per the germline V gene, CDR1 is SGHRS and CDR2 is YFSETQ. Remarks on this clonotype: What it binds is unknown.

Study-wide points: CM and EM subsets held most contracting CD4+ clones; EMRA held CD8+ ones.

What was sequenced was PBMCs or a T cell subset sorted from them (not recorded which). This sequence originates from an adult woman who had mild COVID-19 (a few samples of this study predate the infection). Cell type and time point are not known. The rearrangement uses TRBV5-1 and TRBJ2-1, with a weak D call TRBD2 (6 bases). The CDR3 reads CASSRRLGAYNEQFF. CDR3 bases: TGCGCCAGCAGCCGGAGACTAGGGGCCTACAATGAGCAGTTCTTC.